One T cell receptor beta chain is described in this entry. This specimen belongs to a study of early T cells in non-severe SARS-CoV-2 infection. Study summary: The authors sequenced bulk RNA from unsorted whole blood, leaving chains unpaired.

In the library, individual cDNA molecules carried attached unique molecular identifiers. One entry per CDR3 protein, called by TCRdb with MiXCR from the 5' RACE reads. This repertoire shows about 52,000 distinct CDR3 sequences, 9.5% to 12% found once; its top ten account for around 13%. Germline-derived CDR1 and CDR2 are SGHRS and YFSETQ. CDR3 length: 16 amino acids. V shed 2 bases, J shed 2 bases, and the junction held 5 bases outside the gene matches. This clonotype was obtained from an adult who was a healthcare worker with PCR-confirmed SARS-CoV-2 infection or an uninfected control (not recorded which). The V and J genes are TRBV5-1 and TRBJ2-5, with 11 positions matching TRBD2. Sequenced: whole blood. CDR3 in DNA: TGCGCCAGCAGCTTTGGGACTAGCGGATTTCAAGAGACCCAGTACTTC. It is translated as CASSFGTSGFQETQYF.